This TCR beta chain was documented in a study of cytomegalovirus exposure and HLA in healthy donors. Study conclusions and caveats: 87-base-pair reads could not separate some V segments, including TRBV6-2 and TRBV6-3.

As regards this clone: What it binds is not known.

Primers included in the PCR were 60 Vbeta and 13 Jbeta primers. TCRdb's copy holds only in-frame clones and misses some; the assay was immunoSEQ multiplex PCR. The sample shows roughly 45,000 clones, approximately 80% of them seen only once. This CDR3 comprises 16 residues. In germline, CDR1 is SGDLS, CDR2 YYNGEE. V was clipped by 4 bases and J by 1 base, with 15 bases between them. The chain recombines TRBV9 with TRBJ2-1; the D gene is possibly TRBD1 (6 bases). This sequence originates from a man aged 25 to 45 in good health and CMV-seronegative. Specimen: PBMCs. CDR3 sequence: CASSPYDRPSYNEQFF. Written as DNA, the CDR3 is TGTGCCAGCAGCCCTTACGACAGGCCTTCCTACAATGAGCAGTTCTTC.